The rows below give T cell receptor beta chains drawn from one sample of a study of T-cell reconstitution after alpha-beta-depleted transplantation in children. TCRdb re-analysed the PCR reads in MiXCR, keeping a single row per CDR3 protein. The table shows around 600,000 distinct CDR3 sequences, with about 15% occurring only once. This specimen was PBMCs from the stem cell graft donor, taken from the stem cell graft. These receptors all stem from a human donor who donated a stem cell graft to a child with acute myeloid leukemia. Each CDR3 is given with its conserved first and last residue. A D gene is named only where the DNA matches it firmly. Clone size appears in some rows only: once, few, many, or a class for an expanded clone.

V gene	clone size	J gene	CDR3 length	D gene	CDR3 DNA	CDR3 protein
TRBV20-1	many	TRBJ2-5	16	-	TGCAGTGCTAGAGAGCTCTCCGGGACCCTTCGAGGGACCCAGTACTTC	CSARELSGTLRGTQYF
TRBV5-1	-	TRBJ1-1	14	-	TGCGCCAGCAGCAGGGGGATGGAGGGGGCTGAAGCTTTCTTT	CASSRGMEGAEAFF
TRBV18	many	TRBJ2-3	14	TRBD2	TGTGCCAGCCAACTAGCGGGACGCACAGATACGCAGTATTTT	CASQLAGRTDTQYF
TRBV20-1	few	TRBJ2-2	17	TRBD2	TGCAGTGCGGGGACTAGCGGGGGGGCGAAAAAAACCGGGGAGCTGTTTTTT	CSAGTSGGAKKTGELFF
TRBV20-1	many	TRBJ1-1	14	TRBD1	TGCAGTGCCAGCAAACAGGGGGCAGTAACTGAAGCTTTCTTT	CSASKQGAVTEAFF
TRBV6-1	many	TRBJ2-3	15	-	TGTGCCAGCAGTGAAGGGCAGGTCGGCACAGATACGCAGTATTTT	CASSEGQVGTDTQYF
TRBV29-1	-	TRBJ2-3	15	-	TGCAGCGGTCGACTAGGGACAGATAGCACAGATACGCAGTATTTT	CSGRLGTDSTDTQYF
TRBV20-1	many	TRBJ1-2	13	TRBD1	TGCAGTGCTAGAAAAAACAGGGGCTCCGGCTACACCTTC	CSARKNRGSGYTF
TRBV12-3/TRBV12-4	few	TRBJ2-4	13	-	TGTGCCAGCAGTTTAACCCCTAAAAACATTCAGTACTTC	CASSLTPKNIQYF
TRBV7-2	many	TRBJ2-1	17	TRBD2	TGTGCCAGCAGCCTAGCCGGGGCGGGGGGAAACTACAATGAGCAGTTCTTC	CASSLAGAGGNYNEQFF
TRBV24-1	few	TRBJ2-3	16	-	TGTGCCACCAGTGATCCTGGGGCAGGGGGCACAGATACGCAGTATTTT	CATSDPGAGGTDTQYF
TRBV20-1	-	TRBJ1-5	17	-	TGCAGTGCTAGAGAGACTGCCAGCCTTTATAGCAATCAGCCCCAGCATTTT	CSARETASLYSNQPQHF
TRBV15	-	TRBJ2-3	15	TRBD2	TGTGCCACCAGCAGAGTGGCGGGGGGCGGAGATACGCAGTATTTT	CATSRVAGGGDTQYF
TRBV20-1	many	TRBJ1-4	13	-	TGCAGTGCTAGAAAGACAACTAATGAAAAACTGTTTTTT	CSARKTTNEKLFF
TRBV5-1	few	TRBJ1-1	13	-	TGCGCCAGCAGCCTCCTTGGCAGGGATGGGTCTTTCTTT	CASSLLGRDGSFF
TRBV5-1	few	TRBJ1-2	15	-	TGCGCCAGCAGCTTGGACATCGTGGGGAACTATGGCTACACCTTC	CASSLDIVGNYGYTF
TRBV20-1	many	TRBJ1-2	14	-	TGCAGTGCGGTCAGGAGGGGCGCCGGGTATGGCTACACCTTC	CSAVRRGAGYGYTF
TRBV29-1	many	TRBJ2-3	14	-	TGCAGCTCTAGCACCAGAGTGGGCACAGATACGCAGTATTTT	CSSSTRVGTDTQYF
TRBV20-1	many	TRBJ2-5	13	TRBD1	TGCAGTGCTCGGGACAGGGGGCAAGAGACCCAGTACTTC	CSARDRGQETQYF
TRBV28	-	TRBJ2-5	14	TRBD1	TGTGCCAGCAGTCCCAGGGGGAAACGGGAGACCCAGTACTTC	CASSPRGKRETQYF
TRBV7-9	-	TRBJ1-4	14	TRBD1	TGTGCCAGCAGCCTGGGACAGGGGCATGAAAAACTGTTTTTT	CASSLGQGHEKLFF
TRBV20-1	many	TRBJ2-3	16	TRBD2	TGCAGTGCTATCCCCTCTAGCGGGGGGGCCGGAGATACGCAGTATTTT	CSAIPSSGGAGDTQYF
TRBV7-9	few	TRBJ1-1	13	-	TGTGCCAGCACCAGGACAGTGAACACTGAAGCTTTCTTT	CASTRTVNTEAFF
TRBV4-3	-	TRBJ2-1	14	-	TGCGCCAGCAGCCAAGTTGGGGGGCGCGGTGAGCAGTTCTTC	CASSQVGGRGEQFF
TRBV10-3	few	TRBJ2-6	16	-	TGTGCCATCAGTGGGATGGAGAGCTCTGGGGCCAACGTCCTGACTTTC	CAISGMESSGANVLTF
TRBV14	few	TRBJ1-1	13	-	TGTGCCAGCAGCGTTCTCCTGGACACTGAAGCTTTCTTT	CASSVLLDTEAFF
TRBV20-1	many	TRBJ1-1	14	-	TGCAGTGCTAGAGTGGCGGGTATCAACACTGAAGCTTTCTTT	CSARVAGINTEAFF
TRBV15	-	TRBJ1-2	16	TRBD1	TGTGCCACCAGCAGAGATCTCCCTTTACAGGGGGAGGGCTACACCTTC	CATSRDLPLQGEGYTF
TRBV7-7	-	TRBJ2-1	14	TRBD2	TGTGCCAGCAGTCCCGTGGGGGAGGGAAATGAGCAGTTCTTC	CASSPVGEGNEQFF
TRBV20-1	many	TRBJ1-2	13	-	TGCAGTGCTACCCCAGGTTGGGGGAGAGGCTACACCTTC	CSATPGWGRGYTF
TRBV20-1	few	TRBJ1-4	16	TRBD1	TGCAGTGCTCTCCCCGGGACAGGGGGCGGTGGTGAAAAACTGTTTTTT	CSALPGTGGGGEKLFF
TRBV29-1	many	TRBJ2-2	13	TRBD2	TGCAGCTCGACTAGCGGGAACACCGGGGAGCTGTTTTTT	CSSTSGNTGELFF
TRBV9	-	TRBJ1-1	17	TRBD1	TGTGCCAGCAGCGGACGGGGACAGGGTCAATGGGACACTGAAGCTTTCTTT	CASSGRGQGQWDTEAFF
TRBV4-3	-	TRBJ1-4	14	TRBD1	TGCGCCAGCAGCCAAGAAGGGACAGGTGAAAAACTGTTTTTT	CASSQEGTGEKLFF
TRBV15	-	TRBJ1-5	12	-	TGTGCCACCAGCAGAGGTTCCCAGCCCCAGCATTTT	CATSRGSQPQHF
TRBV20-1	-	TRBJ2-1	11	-	TGCAGTGCTGTGCCGGTTAATGAGCAGTTCTTC	CSAVPVNEQFF
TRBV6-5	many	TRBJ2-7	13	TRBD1	TGTGCCAGCAGCCGGGACAGGGAGTACGAGCAGTACTTC	CASSRDREYEQYF
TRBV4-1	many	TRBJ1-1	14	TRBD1	TGTGCCAGCAGCCAGGACAGGGGAGGTACTGAAGCTTTCTTT	CASSQDRGGTEAFF
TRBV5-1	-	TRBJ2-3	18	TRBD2	TGCGCCAGCAGCTCGAGGGGGACTAGCGGGGGGTTTGAAGATACGCAGTATTTT	CASSSRGTSGGFEDTQYF
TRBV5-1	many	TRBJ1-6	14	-	TGCGCCAGCAGCTTGGTACACGACGGCAGCTCCCTCCACTTT	CASSLVHDGSSLHF
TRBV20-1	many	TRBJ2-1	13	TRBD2	TGCAGTGCCCGCCGGACTAGCAACAATGAGCAGTTCTTC	CSARRTSNNEQFF
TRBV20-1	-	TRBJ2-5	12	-	TGCAGTGCCCCTACAGGGAACGAGGCCCAGTACTTC	CSAPTGNEAQYF
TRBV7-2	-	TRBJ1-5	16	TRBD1	TGTGCCAGCAGCGCCGGACAGGGTCTAAGCAATCAGCCCCAGCATTTT	CASSAGQGLSNQPQHF
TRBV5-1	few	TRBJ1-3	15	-	TGCGCCAGCAGTCCCCCGGATATCTCTGGAAACACCATATATTTT	CASSPPDISGNTIYF
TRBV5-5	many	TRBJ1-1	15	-	TGTGCCAGCAGCTTGGAGGGCAGGAGGAACACTGAAGCTTTCTTT	CASSLEGRRNTEAFF
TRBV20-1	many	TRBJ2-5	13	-	TGCAGTGCTAGTTTAGGGGGGGAAGAGACCCAGTACTTC	CSASLGGEETQYF
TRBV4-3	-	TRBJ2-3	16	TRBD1	TGCGCCAGCAGCCAACCGACAGGGGGCAAGTCAGATACGCAGTATTTT	CASSQPTGGKSDTQYF
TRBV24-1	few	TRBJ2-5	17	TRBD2	TGTGCCACCAGTGGTAATTCACTAGCGGGGGCACAAGAGACCCAGTACTTC	CATSGNSLAGAQETQYF